This T cell receptor (beta chain) was obtained from a study of blood T cell repertoires in COVID-19. In germline, CDR1 is GTSNPN, CDR2 SVGIG (reference sequence). V lost 0 bases and J lost 0, with 12 bases in between. There are 16 residues in the CDR3. Profiling relied on immunoSEQ multiplex PCR, and the TCRdb table lists in-frame clones only, not all of them. The table includes tens of thousands of clones, 88% detected once. The rearrangement uses TRBV30 and TRBJ1-5; D is unresolved. The receptor comes from a human donor in a cohort sampled during active COVID-19. What was sequenced was peripheral blood. CDR3 sequence: CAWSVRGRNSNQPQHF. DNA of the CDR3: TGTGCCTGGAGTGTCCGAGGGAGGAATAGCAATCAGCCCCAGCATTTT.